What follows are 19 T cell receptor beta chains derived from one specimen sequenced in a study of blood T cell repertoires in COVID-19. Libraries were prepared by immunoSEQ multiplex PCR; TCRdb keeps only in-frame clonotypes and omits some of them. The sample yields some 450,000 clones, 80% to 90% seen once. Source material: peripheral blood. The receptor set was obtained from a man aged 18 to 29 with COVID-19, enrolled during active disease.

The chain carries TRBV2 and TRBJ1-2; TRBD1 is a possible D gene (5 bases). Deletions cut 2 bases from V and 8 bases from J, with 21 bases between. Germline CDR1 and CDR2: SNHLY and FYNNEI. This CDR3 is built from 16 residues. The DNA for the CDR3 is TGTGCCAGCAGTGAATCAGGGCAGGGTTTGGTTAACGGCTACACCTTC. It translates to CASSESGQGLVNGYTF.

The chain recombines TRBV19 with TRBJ2-4, with TRBD1 identical over 8 bases. V was clipped by 0 bases and J by 3 bases; unmatched bases: 7. This CDR3 region has 17 residues. Germline V gene lookup returns CDR1 LNHDA and CDR2 SQIVND (reference sequence). The CDR3 DNA is TGTGCCAGTAGTATAGACGATTGGACAGGGCTCAAAAACATTCAGTACTTC. Translating it yields CASSIDDWTGLKNIQYF.

The chain uses TRBV10-3 and TRBJ1-3; possibly TRBD1 for D (5 bases). V lost 5 bases to trimming and J lost 0 bases, with 8 bases between them. Germline assignment: CDR1 ENHRY and CDR2 SYGVKD. The CDR3 consists of 14 residues. The CDR3 coding sequence is TGTGCCATCAGTCGGGGACTCTCTGGAAACACCATATATTTT. Translating gives CAISRGLSGNTIYF.

The chain couples TRBV6-2 or TRBV6-3 to TRBJ1-1; 9 bases fit TRBD1. V shed 0 bases, J shed 2 bases, and the junction held 7 bases outside the gene matches. The CDR3 has 17 amino acids. Germline values: CDR1 MNHEY, CDR2 SVGEGT. The CDR3 protein is CASSYSRTGVGNTEAFF. The CDR3 DNA sequence: TGTGCCAGCAGTTACTCTAGGACAGGGGTAGGTAACACTGAAGCTTTCTTT.

The chain employs TRBV5-4 and TRBJ2-3; D possibly corresponds to TRBD1 (7 bases). The V end lost 6 bases, the J end lost 6 bases, and 17 bases lay between the germline ends. The CDR3 is 14 residues long. Germline CDR1 is SGHNT and CDR2 is YYREEE (reference sequence). The chain's CDR3 is CASTTSGGRDTQYF. The CDR3 DNA reads as TGTGCCAGCACGACCTCAGGGGGGCGGGATACGCAGTATTTT.

V is TRBV23-1 and J is TRBJ1-5, with no clear D. TRBV23-1 is known as an ORF, though its function is uncertain. The CDR3 totals 14 residues. Trimming took 2 bases from V and 7 from J, leaving 12 bases between them. CDR3 nucleotide sequence: TGCGCCAGCAGTCAAAGGAGGGTGGGCCAGCCCCAGCATTTT. Translated: CASSQRRVGQPQHF.

The chain couples TRBV7-3 to TRBJ2-1; TRBD2 matches at 9 bases. Germline trimming cut 1 base from V and 9 bases from J; bases unmatched to any gene: 7. Germline lookup yields CDR1 SGHTA and CDR2 FQGTGA. The CDR3 length is 15 residues. CDR3 amino acids: CASSLRAGGPSEQFF. In nucleotides, the CDR3 is TGTGCCAGCAGCTTAAGGGCGGGAGGGCCAAGTGAGCAGTTCTTC.

The genes are TRBV7-9 and TRBJ2-1, with D possibly matching TRBD2 (6 bases). The germline gives CDR1 SEHNR, CDR2 FQNEAQ (reference sequence). This CDR3 has 15 amino acids. With 4 bases removed from V and 0 bases from J, the gap between germline ends came to 10 bases. For the CDR3, the DNA is TGTGCCAGCAGCTACGGACTAAGCTCCTACAATGAGCAGTTCTTC. This translates into CASSYGLSSYNEQFF.

The chain's CDR3 is CASSESGTGKETQYF. The CDR3 DNA reads as TGCGCCAGCAGTGAGTCCGGGACAGGCAAAGAGACCCAGTACTTC. The J gene is TRBJ2-5, the V gene TRBV10-1, with 8 bases identical to TRBD1. J was trimmed by 3 bases and V by 0 bases; bases with no gene match: 3. Germline V gives CDR1 WNHNN, CDR2 SYGVQD (reference sequence). The CDR3 consists of 15 residues.

The V call is TRBV19, the J call TRBJ2-3; D perhaps matches TRBD2 (5 bases). Germline values: CDR1 LNHDA, CDR2 SQIVND (reference sequence). The CDR3 runs to 13 residues. Trimming shortened V by 5 bases and J by 0 bases, and 6 bases separated the two germline ends. The CDR3 reads CASSAGSTDTQYF. Here the CDR3 DNA reads TGTGCCAGTAGTGCGGGCAGCACAGATACGCAGTATTTT.

This chain uses TRBV2 with TRBJ2-5; possible D gene TRBD1, 8 bases. From germline, CDR1 is SNHLY and CDR2 FYNNEI. With 7 bases removed from V and 5 bases from J, the gap between germline ends came to 17 bases. The CDR3 covers 14 residues. The CDR3: CASTGQGGRETQYF. In DNA form, the CDR3 reads TGTGCCAGCACCGGACAGGGAGGGAGGGAGACCCAGTACTTC.

The chain recombines TRBV10-1 with TRBJ2-2, with D tentatively TRBD2 (5 bases). The V and J ends lost 3 bases and 7 bases respectively, with 15 bases between them. CDR3 length: 15 residues. Germline V gene lookup returns CDR1 WNHNN and CDR2 SYGVQD (reference sequence). DNA for the CDR3: TGCGCCAGCAGTGATAGGGCTAGCTGGCGCGGGGAGCTGTTTTTT. It encodes CASSDRASWRGELFF.

A word on this clone: Within the sample, other DNA sequences also encode this same CDR3. The chain links TRBV3-1 (or the pseudogene TRBV3-2) to TRBJ1-1; TRBD1 is a possible D gene (5 bases). The CDR3 has 13 amino acids. Germline V gene sequence: CDR1 LGHDT, CDR2 YNNKEL (reference sequence). V was cut by 0 bases and J by 4 bases, with 6 bases left in between. The CDR3 loop reads CASSQDRGTEAFF. The CDR3 DNA reads TGTGCCAGCAGCCAAGATAGGGGCACTGAAGCTTTCTTT.

The chain links TRBV11-2 to TRBJ2-1; 10 nucleotides line up with TRBD2. Germline V gene data show CDR1 as SGHAT and CDR2 as FQNNGV. V was pared by 6 bases and J by 7 bases, with 3 bases of the junction left unmatched. CDR3 length equals 13 residues. This chain's CDR3 is CASSSGRSNEQFF. The CDR3 DNA reads as TGTGCCAGCAGTAGCGGGAGGAGTAATGAGCAGTTCTTC.

DNA of the CDR3: TGTGCCAGCAGCTTAGATCGAATACTAGCGAGCTCCTACAATGAGCAGTTCTTC. It codes for CASSLDRILASSYNEQFF. The chain recombines TRBV11-3 with TRBJ2-1; TRBD2 matches at 7 bases. CDR1 and CDR2 (germline): SGHNT, YENEEA. This CDR3 spans 18 amino acids. Trimming at V came to 0 bases and at J to 0 bases, leaving 8 bases not matched to a gene.

For this clone: This may come from a read error, since a much larger clone is one base off. The chain uses TRBV2 and TRBJ2-7; D not resolved. The germline V and J ends were trimmed by 5 bases and 0 bases, with 5 bases remaining between them. The CDR3 contains 12 residues. The germline CDR1 and CDR2 sequences are SNHLY and FYNNEI. CDR3 nucleotides: TGTGCCAGCAGTACAGACTCCTACGAGCAGTACTTC. It encodes CASSTDSYEQYF. The variable domain in full, with the rest retrieved from reference TRBV2 and TRBJ2-7, is EPEVTQTPSHQVTQMGQEVILRCVPISNHLYFYWYRQILGQKVEFLVSFYNNEISEKSEIFDDQFSVERPDGSNFTLKIRSTKLEDSAMYFCASSTDSYEQYFGPGTRLTVT.

CDR3 nucleotide sequence: TGTGCCAGCAGCGTAGGGCGGGGGCCTAACACCGGGGAGCTGTTTTTT. Translating gives CASSVGRGPNTGELFF. The chain recombines TRBV9 with TRBJ2-2; possible D gene TRBD2, 7 bases. The CDR3 is made up of 16 amino acids. From germline, CDR1 is SGDLS and CDR2 YYNGEE. V was clipped by 0 bases and J by 2 bases, with 11 bases between them.

V usage is TRBV19 and J usage is TRBJ2-3; 9 bases match TRBD1. This CDR3 contains 14 residues. V lost 5 bases and J lost 4; bases outside the gene matches: 4. Germline CDR1 is LNHDA and CDR2 is SQIVND (reference sequence). For the CDR3, the DNA is TGTGCCAGTAGTCTACAGGGGGCCGCAGATACGCAGTATTTT. Translating it yields CASSLQGAADTQYF.

The chain recombines TRBV4-1 with TRBJ2-4, with D perhaps matching TRBD2 (6 bases). V was clipped by 5 bases and J by 7 bases, with 12 bases between them. Germline values: CDR1 MGHRA, CDR2 YSYEKL. The CDR3 extends over 13 amino acids. The CDR3 loop reads CASSGRDSNIQYF. For the CDR3, the DNA is TGCGCCAGCAGCGGACGGGACTCCAACATTCAGTACTTC.